This TCR beta chain emerged from a study of T cell responses to AZD1222 COVID-19 vaccine. Data came from immunoSEQ multiplex PCR; TCRdb stores just in-frame clones and leaves some out. This table has 130,000 to 150,000 clones, approximately 94% appearing once. Germline V gene sequence: CDR1 KGHSH, CDR2 LQKENI. V lost 3 bases and J lost 0, with 11 bases in between. The CDR3 loop spans 15 amino acids. The sequencing here drew on peripheral blood, taken on day 0 of AZD1222 vaccination. The chain recombines TRBV18 with TRBJ1-1; D remains unclear. The sequence came from an adult in good health. In nucleotides, the CDR3 is TGTGCCAGCTCACCGGAGGCCGGTATGAACACTGAAGCTTTCTTT. This translates into CASSPEAGMNTEAFF.